The clone carrying this T cell receptor beta chain appeared a few times. This entry belongs to a study of spatial heterogeneity in lung cancer. Study context: Beta-chain sequences were consistently detected more often than alpha-chain sequences. On average, each unique TCR and UMI combination appeared more than ten times in raw reads.

The presence of a unique molecular identifier marked each TCR cDNA molecule. TCRdb re-called the 5' RACE reads with MiXCR, one entry per CDR3 protein. The data show some 3,400 distinct CDR3 sequences, around 28% seen once. Specified time point: sample taken at primary tumor resection. Unsorted whole RNA samples from tumor, nontumor lung or frozen PBMC were sequenced. Donation came from about 72 patients with untreated early-stage non-small cell lung cancer. CDR3 size: 15 residues. Germline assignment: CDR1 KGHSH and CDR2 LQKENI. Unmatched junction bases numbered 9, after V lost 6 bases and J lost 6 bases.

The V gene is TRBV18, the J gene TRBJ2-2, with 8 positions matching TRBD1. Here the sequenced sample was normal lung tissue next to the tumor, taken at surgery. The clonotype originates from a male donor with early-stage non-small cell lung cancer. CDR3 residues: CASSRGQDYAGELFF. The CDR3 DNA is TGTGCCAGCTCGAGGGGACAGGACTACGCCGGGGAGCTGTTTTTT.